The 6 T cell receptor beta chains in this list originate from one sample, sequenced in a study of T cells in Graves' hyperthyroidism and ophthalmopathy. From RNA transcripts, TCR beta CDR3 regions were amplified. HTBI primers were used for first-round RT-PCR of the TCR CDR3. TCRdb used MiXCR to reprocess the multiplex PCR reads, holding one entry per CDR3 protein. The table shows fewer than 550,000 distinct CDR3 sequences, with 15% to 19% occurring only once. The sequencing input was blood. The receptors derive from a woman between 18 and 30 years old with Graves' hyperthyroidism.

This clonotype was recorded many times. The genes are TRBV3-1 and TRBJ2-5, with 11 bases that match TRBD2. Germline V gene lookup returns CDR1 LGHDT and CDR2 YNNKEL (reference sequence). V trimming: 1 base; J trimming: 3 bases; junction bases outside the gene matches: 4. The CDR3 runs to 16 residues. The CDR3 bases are TGTGCCAGCAGCCAAGGACAGGGACTAGCGGAAGAGACCCAGTACTTC. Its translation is CASSQGQGLAEETQYF.

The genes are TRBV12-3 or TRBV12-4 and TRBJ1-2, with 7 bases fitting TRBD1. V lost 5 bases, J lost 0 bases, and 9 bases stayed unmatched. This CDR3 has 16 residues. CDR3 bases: TGTGCCAGCAGTCAGGGACAGACCCTACCTAACTATGGCTACACCTTC. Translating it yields CASSQGQTLPNYGYTF.

The CDR3 loop is CSASKDSSVYNEQFF. In nucleotides, the CDR3 is TGCAGTGCTAGTAAGGACTCCTCTGTCTACAATGAGCAGTTCTTC. The V call is TRBV20-1, the J call TRBJ2-1, with D maybe TRBD2 (5 bases). This CDR3 is 15 amino acids long. Germline V CDR1 and CDR2: DFQATT, SNEGSKA (reference sequence). V was pared by 3 bases and J by 3 bases, with 15 bases between.

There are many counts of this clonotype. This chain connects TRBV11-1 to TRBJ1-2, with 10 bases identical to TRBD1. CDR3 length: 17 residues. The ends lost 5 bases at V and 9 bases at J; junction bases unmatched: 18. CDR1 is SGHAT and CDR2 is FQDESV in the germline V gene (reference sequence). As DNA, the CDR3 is TGTGCCAGCAGCGTAACCCGGGACAGGGGATTCCCGGCAAGCTACACCTTC. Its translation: CASSVTRDRGFPASYTF.

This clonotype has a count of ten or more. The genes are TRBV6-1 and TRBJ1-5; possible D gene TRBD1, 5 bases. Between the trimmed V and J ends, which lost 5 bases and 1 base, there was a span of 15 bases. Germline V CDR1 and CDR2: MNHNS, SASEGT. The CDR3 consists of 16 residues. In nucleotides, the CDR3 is TGTGCCAGCAGTCCCACTGGGGGAAGGAGCAATCAGCCCCAGCATTTT. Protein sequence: CASSPTGGRSNQPQHF.

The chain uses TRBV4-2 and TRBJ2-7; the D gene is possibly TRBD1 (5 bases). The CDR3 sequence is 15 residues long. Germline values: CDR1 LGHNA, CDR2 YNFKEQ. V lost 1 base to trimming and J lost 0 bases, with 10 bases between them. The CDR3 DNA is TGTGCCAGCAGCCAAGTTAGGGGCATCTCCTACGAGCAGTACTTC. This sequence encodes CASSQVRGISYEQYF.